This T cell receptor beta chain derives from a study of early T cells in non-severe SARS-CoV-2 infection. Whole-study context: The input, bulk RNA from unsorted whole blood, was sequenced, and chains were unpaired.

Broader study findings: There was a bias toward anti-spike CD8 responses in VDJdb matching, which missed private and CD4 specificities.

Individual cDNA molecules were tagged with unique molecular identifiers, the study reported. TCRdb re-called the 5' RACE reads with MiXCR, one entry per CDR3 protein. Here the sample spans 120,000 or so distinct CDR3 sequences, around an eighth being singletons. The CDR3 spans 14 residues. V lost 0 bases and J 5 bases, leaving 10 bases between the germline ends. CDR1 is SGHDN, CDR2 FVKESK, per germline. Comment on this clonotype: The antigen remains unidentified.

The V gene is TRBV14, the J gene TRBJ1-1; D is undetermined. The TCR comes from an adult who was a healthcare worker with PCR-confirmed SARS-CoV-2 infection or an uninfected control (not recorded which). This specimen was whole blood, taken at baseline. CDR3 DNA sequence: TGTGCCAGCAGCCAAGAGGAGGTGCAGACTGAAGCTTTCTTT. Protein sequence: CASSQEEVQTEAFF.